Presented here are 15 T cell receptor beta chains from one specimen sequenced in a study of the immune and genomic landscape of osteosarcoma (dated by TCRdb to about 2020). Library preparation used the immunoSEQ multiplex PCR assay. TCRdb carries this immuneACCESS record with in-frame sequences only. Its versions omit some clonotypes, under half of them owing to an unresolved V gene in the studies checked, with the rest unexplained. For this sample there are around 2,200 clones; about 65% appear just once. Of the sample, under 15% falls within the top ten clones. Post-treatment primary, local recurrence and metastasis tumors from poor-prognosis patients were used as specimens. The source material was osteosarcoma tumor tissue from the lung. These receptors all stem from a human donor with osteosarcoma.

The chain recombines TRBV6-6 with TRBJ2-7; 8 positions match TRBD1. The germline CDR1 and CDR2 sequences are MNHNY and SVGAGI (reference sequence). The CDR3 covers 16 residues. V dropped 7 bases and J dropped 3; count of bases not matched to a gene: 14. CDR3 residues: CASTTSVGGQDYEQYF. The CDR3, as DNA: TGTGCCAGCACCACTTCGGTGGGGGGACAGGACTACGAGCAGTACTTC.

The rearrangement uses TRBV15 and TRBJ2-3; 8 nucleotides align to TRBD2. CDR3 length equals 14 residues. V shed 7 bases, J shed 1 base, and the junction held 4 bases outside the gene matches. Germline V gene sequence: CDR1 LNHNV, CDR2 YYDKDF (reference sequence). The CDR3 coding sequence is TGTGCCACCAACGACGGGGGGGGCACAGATACGCAGTATTTT. Amino acid sequence: CATNDGGGTDTQYF.

V and J are TRBV19 and TRBJ1-1; 10 positions agree with TRBD1. The CDR3 is made up of 17 amino acids. The V gene end was trimmed by 3 bases and the J gene end by 4 bases; junction bases not matched to a gene: 11. Germline V gene lookup returns CDR1 LNHDA and CDR2 SQIVND (reference sequence). The CDR3, as DNA: TGTGCCAGTAGTATCACTCCTGGGACAGGGGAGAGCACTGAAGCTTTCTTT. Its translation is CASSITPGTGESTEAFF.

This chain links TRBV6-1 with TRBJ2-1; 12 bases agree with TRBD1. V was pared by 8 bases and J by 8 bases, with 7 bases of the junction left unmatched. Germline lookup yields CDR1 MNHNS and CDR2 SASEGT. The CDR3 spans 14 residues. The CDR3 nucleotides are TGTGCCAGCTACCGGGACAGGGGGCGCGATGAGCAGTTCTTC. This gives the protein CASYRDRGRDEQFF.

This clone is a singleton in its sample. The chain recombines TRBV5-1 with TRBJ2-1; D remains unclear. The V gene's germline CDR1 is SGHRS and CDR2 YFSETQ. The V end lost 4 bases, the J end lost 8 bases, and 13 bases lay between the germline ends. The CDR3 contains 13 residues. The CDR3 loop is CASSDLDGYEQFF. In nucleotides, the CDR3 is TGCGCCAGCAGCGACCTAGATGGGTATGAGCAGTTCTTC.

In this sample, this clone turned up once. This sequence joins TRBV10-3 and TRBJ1-1, with a tentative D call TRBD1 (6 bases). Germline CDR1 ENHRY, CDR2 SYGVKD. CDR3 length: 13 residues. Trimming removed 11 bases from V and 5 bases from J, with 18 bases in between. The CDR3 here is CALRTAQGTEAFF. The CDR3 DNA sequence: TGTGCCCTCCGGACAGCCCAGGGAACTGAAGCTTTCTTT.

This sequence joins TRBV7-9 and TRBJ1-1; D perhaps matches TRBD1 (5 bases). The V gene's germline CDR1 is SEHNR and CDR2 FQNEAQ (reference sequence). V gave up 1 base and J gave up 3 bases, with 24 bases separating them. This CDR3 is 19 amino acids long. The CDR3 here is CASSLEPLWSWDGDTEAFF. CDR3 coding DNA: TGTGCCAGCAGCTTAGAACCGTTATGGAGTTGGGACGGCGACACTGAAGCTTTCTTT. The full variable domain, rest sourced from reference TRBV7-9 and TRBJ1-1, is DTGVSQNPRHKITKRGQNVTFRCDPISEHNRLYWYRQTLGQGPEFLTYFQNEAQLEKSRLLSDRFSAERPKGSFSTLEIQRTEQGDSAMYLCASSLEPLWSWDGDTEAFFGQGTRLTVV.

The chain links TRBV6-1 to TRBJ2-1, with 13 bases lining up with TRBD2. The CDR3 is 15 amino acids. CDR1 and CDR2 (germline): MNHNS, SASEGT. J gave up 3 bases and V 4 bases, and 0 bases lay outside the gene matches. The CDR3 nucleotides read TGTGCCAGCAGTGGACTAGCGGGGGGCTACAATGAGCAGTTCTTC. This encodes CASSGLAGGYNEQFF.

Only one count was recorded for this clone. The chain carries TRBV5-6 and TRBJ1-1; possible D gene TRBD1, 5 bases. The ends were cut back, 0 bases at V and 0 bases at J, with 12 bases in the middle. There are 16 residues in the CDR3. From germline, CDR1 is SGHDT and CDR2 YYEEEE. The DNA of the CDR3 is TGTGCCAGCAGCTTGGATTTGGGACGACTGAACACTGAAGCTTTCTTT. This translates into CASSLDLGRLNTEAFF.

Of note for this clone: Other DNA sequences from this sample encode an identical CDR3 as well. The DNA for the CDR3 is TGTGCCAGCAGCTTAGTGGGCGGCTCCTACGAGCAGTACTTC. Translating it yields CASSLVGGSYEQYF. The chain employs TRBV7-9 and TRBJ2-7; D is uncertain. The germline V gene encodes CDR1 SEHNR and CDR2 FQNEAQ (reference sequence). This CDR3 is 14 amino acids long. V lost 1 base, J lost 0 bases, and 7 bases lay in between.

The CDR3 coding sequence is TGTGCCAGCAGCCCAGGGGCCTCCACAGATACGCAGTATTTT. Encoded protein: CASSPGASTDTQYF. The rearrangement uses TRBV7-9 and TRBJ2-3; a weak D match, TRBD1 (6 bases). The V gene's germline CDR1 is SEHNR and CDR2 FQNEAQ (reference sequence). The length of the CDR3 is 14 residues. Deletions cut 5 bases from V and 2 bases from J, with 11 bases between. The complete variable domain, with remaining parts taken from reference TRBV7-9 and TRBJ2-3, reads DTGVSQNPRHKITKRGQNVTFRCDPISEHNRLYWYRQTLGQGPEFLTYFQNEAQLEKSRLLSDRFSAERPKGSFSTLEIQRTEQGDSAMYLCASSPGASTDTQYFGPGTRLTVL.

This clone has only a few counts. J is TRBJ1-1 and V is TRBV7-3; D gene uncertain. The length of the CDR3 is 15 residues. CDR1 is SGHTA and CDR2 is FQGTGA in the germline V gene. The V and J ends lost 4 bases and 1 base respectively, with 13 bases between them. DNA for the CDR3: TGTGCCAGCAGCTCCGGACCTCGGACGAACACTGAAGCTTTCTTT. This codes for CASSSGPRTNTEAFF.

In its sample, this clone was seen once. The chain recombines TRBV6-5 with TRBJ2-5; 7 positions agree with TRBD1. The J segment lost 1 base and the V segment lost 7 bases, leaving 6 bases of the junction unmatched. The CDR3 has 14 residues. CDR1 MNHEY and CDR2 SVGAGI come from the germline V gene. The CDR3 nucleotides read TGTGCCAGCAATAGGGGGACAGCCCAAGAGACCCAGTACTTC. Translated, it gives CASNRGTAQETQYF.

This clone is categorized as large. V usage is TRBV10-3 and J usage is TRBJ2-2; TRBD1 or TRBD2 may be the D gene (5 bases each). Germline CDR1 ENHRY, CDR2 SYGVKD. This CDR3 region has 15 residues. The V end was cut by 4 bases, the J end by 7 bases, with 16 bases between. The CDR3 protein is CAISARDGFYGELFF. DNA of the CDR3: TGTGCCATCAGTGCCCGGGACGGCTTCTACGGGGAGCTGTTTTTT.

This chain links TRBV7-8 with TRBJ2-1, with D perhaps TRBD2 (7 bases). Germline loops: CDR1 SGHVS, CDR2 FQNEAQ. The CDR3 contains 14 residues. Trimming left V 5 bases short and J 5 bases short, with 13 bases between. The CDR3 loop reads CASSVIGGHNEQFF. The CDR3 nucleotides read TGTGCCAGCAGCGTAATCGGGGGGCACAATGAGCAGTTCTTC.